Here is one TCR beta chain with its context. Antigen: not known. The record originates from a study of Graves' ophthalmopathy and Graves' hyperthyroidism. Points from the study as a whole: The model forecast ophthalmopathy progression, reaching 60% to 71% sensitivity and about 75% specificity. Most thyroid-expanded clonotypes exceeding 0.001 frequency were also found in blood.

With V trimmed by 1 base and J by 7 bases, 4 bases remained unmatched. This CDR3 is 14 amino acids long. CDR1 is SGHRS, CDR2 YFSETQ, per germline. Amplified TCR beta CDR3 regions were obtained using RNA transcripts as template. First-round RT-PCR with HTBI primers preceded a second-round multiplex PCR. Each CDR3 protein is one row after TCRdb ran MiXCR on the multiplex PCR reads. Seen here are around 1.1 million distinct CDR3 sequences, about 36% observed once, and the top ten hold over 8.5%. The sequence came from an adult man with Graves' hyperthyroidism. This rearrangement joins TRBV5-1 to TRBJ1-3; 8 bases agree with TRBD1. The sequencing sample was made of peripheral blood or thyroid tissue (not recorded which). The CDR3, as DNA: TGCGCCAGCAGCTTGTGGCAGGGGGCGAACACCATATATTTT. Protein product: CASSLWQGANTIYF.